A selection of T cell receptor beta chains follows, all from one sample in a study of CD8 T cells in ankylosing spondylitis. MiXCR was run by TCRdb on the 5' RACE reads, yielding one entry per CDR3 protein. Of more than 500,000 distinct CDR3 sequences listed, approximately 5.3% were seen once; the top ten hold roughly 3.5%. Source material: blood, either unsorted or a sorted T cell fraction (not recorded which). The origin of the receptors is a male donor with ankylosing spondylitis. Both conserved end residues are part of each CDR3. Fields, in order: D gene, clone size, CDR3 length, V gene, J gene, CDR3 DNA, CDR3 protein. The D gene is left open where the match is weak. Clone size is stated in some rows and not others, as once, few, many or a class when expanded.

d_gene: TRBD2
abundance: few
len: 15
v_gene: TRBV5-1
j_gene: TRBJ2-1
CDR3nt: TGCGCCAGCAGCATTTCCGGGACTAGATACAATGAGCAGTTCTTC
CDR3aa: CASSISGTRYNEQFF

d_gene: TRBD1
abundance: many
len: 15
v_gene: TRBV4-1
j_gene: TRBJ2-3
CDR3nt: TGCGCCAGCAGCTACCGGGACAGCAGCACAGATACGCAGTATTTT
CDR3aa: CASSYRDSSTDTQYF

d_gene: TRBD2
abundance: many
len: 15
v_gene: TRBV9
j_gene: TRBJ2-7
CDR3nt: TGTGCCAGCAGCCCAACCGGGACTAGCCTTTACGAGCAGTACTTC
CDR3aa: CASSPTGTSLYEQYF

d_gene: NA
abundance: many
len: 15
v_gene: TRBV5-1
j_gene: TRBJ2-3
CDR3nt: TGCGCCAGCAGCCAGGATATTCTGGGGACAGATACGCAGTATTTT
CDR3aa: CASSQDILGTDTQYF

d_gene: TRBD2
abundance: many
len: 16
v_gene: TRBV28
j_gene: TRBJ2-7
CDR3nt: TGTGCCAGCAGTTTACAAACTAGCGGGGGAAACTACGAGCAGTACTTC
CDR3aa: CASSLQTSGGNYEQYF

d_gene: NA
abundance: NA
len: 11
v_gene: TRBV19
j_gene: TRBJ1-2
CDR3nt: TGTGCCAGCGCGACGGGAGACGGCTACACCTTC
CDR3aa: CASATGDGYTF

d_gene: TRBD1
abundance: many
len: 16
v_gene: TRBV10-3
j_gene: TRBJ1-2
CDR3nt: TGTGCCATCGGGAGAGGCCGGGACAGGGGGGAGTATGGCTACACCTTC
CDR3aa: CAIGRGRDRGEYGYTF

d_gene: NA
abundance: many
len: 15
v_gene: TRBV28
j_gene: TRBJ2-7
CDR3nt: TGTGCCAGCAGTTTATATCCCGGGACCACATACGAGCAGTACTTC
CDR3aa: CASSLYPGTTYEQYF

d_gene: NA
abundance: many
len: 13
v_gene: TRBV7-2
j_gene: TRBJ1-2
CDR3nt: TGTGCCAGCAGCCCCGCGGCAGGGTATGGCTACACCTTC
CDR3aa: CASSPAAGYGYTF

d_gene: NA
abundance: many
len: 15
v_gene: TRBV5-1
j_gene: TRBJ2-5
CDR3nt: TGCGCCAGCAGCTACTCGGGACTCCGGGTGGAGACCCAGTACTTC
CDR3aa: CASSYSGLRVETQYF

d_gene: TRBD2
abundance: many
len: 16
v_gene: TRBV12-3/TRBV12-4
j_gene: TRBJ2-5
CDR3nt: TGTGCCAGCAGTTTATTAGCGGGAGGGCCGAAAGAGACCCAGTACTTC
CDR3aa: CASSLLAGGPKETQYF